This T cell receptor beta chain was sequenced in a study of cytomegalovirus exposure and HLA in healthy donors. In the study overall: Genotyping showed approximately 81% of 398 donors falling in the Caucasian-associated ancestry cluster. The study's findings and limits: HLA-A and HLA-B allele assignments for most subjects were reportedly predicted accurately using TCR beta sequences. The dataset shows that most TCR sequences were rare, while some public TCRs occurred in many donors. Later analysis identified a missense DCLRE1C variant that was linked to TCR beta V- and J-gene trimming.

The germline V gene has CDR1 SGDLS and CDR2 YYNGEE. J was trimmed by 0 bases and V by 4 bases; bases with no gene match: 17. The CDR3 totals 21 residues. Comments on this clone: The antigen remains unidentified.

The PCR employed 60 Vbeta primers together with 13 Jbeta primers. Clones were read by immunoSEQ multiplex PCR, and TCRdb kept only the in-frame ones, dropping some. Of 130,000 to 150,000 clones in the sample, roughly 9.4% were seen once. Sequencing was done on a sample of PBMCs. The chain links TRBV9 to TRBJ2-6; 9 nucleotides align to TRBD2. The receptor comes from a male donor in good health and CMV-seronegative. The CDR3 is CASSTPSQRGAPSSGANVLTF. CDR3 sequence (DNA): TGTGCCAGCAGCACTCCCAGCCAGCGGGGGGCTCCTAGCTCTGGGGCCAACGTCCTGACTTTC.